This TCR beta chain comes out of a study of cytomegalovirus exposure and HLA in healthy donors. Study overall: Researchers previously reported finding some 110 million unique TCR beta sequences from 150 million to 200 million T cells.

Study-level findings and limits: Analyses of presence/absence relied on an assumption of roughly uniform sequencing depth across donors. Researchers left out some V segments, among them TRBV6-2 and TRBV6-3, as indistinguishable.

The study ran its PCR with 60 Vbeta and 13 Jbeta primers. Repertoires were generated with immunoSEQ multiplex PCR, while TCRdb's copy carries only in-frame clones and drops some. The sample holds around 170,000 clones, 81% seen once. Trimming removed 3 bases from V and 4 bases from J, with 16 bases in between. Germline V gives CDR1 SGHTA, CDR2 FQGNSA. The CDR3 contains 16 residues. Points on this clone: Antigen: not known.

The sample comprised PBMCs. This chain uses TRBV7-2 with TRBJ1-5; maybe TRBD1 (6 bases). This sequence originates from a man in his forties or fifties in good health and CMV-seronegative. The CDR3 spells CASSLGRGSGNQPQHF. The CDR3 coding sequence is TGTGCCAGCAGCTTGGGAAGGGGGAGTGGGAATCAGCCCCAGCATTTT.